These T cell receptor beta chains were read from a single sample in a study of identical twins. TCRdb reprocessed the 5' RACE reads with MiXCR, giving one entry per CDR3 protein. The sample shows 650,000 to 750,000 distinct CDR3 sequences, 21% of them seen only once. These sequences were also reported in another study, on T cells expressing NK-cell markers.

The source material was PBMCs. Source of these receptors: a woman under 30 in good health. The CDR3 runs from the conserved cysteine through the conserved F or W. A D gene is named only where the DNA matches it firmly. Part of the rows lack a size; the others show once, few, many or a class for expanded clones.

V	D	J	size	DNA	CDR3
TRBV12-3/TRBV12-4	-	TRBJ1-2	many	TGTGCCAGCCTTTATTCGGGGAGGTATGGCTACACCTTC	CASLYSGRYGYTF
TRBV5-1	TRBD2	TRBJ2-3	-	TGCGCCAGCAGCCGGGGACTAGCGGGGGGGCCTACAGATACGCAGTATTTT	CASSRGLAGGPTDTQYF
TRBV5-1	-	TRBJ2-1	few	TGCGCCAGCAGCTGGACCGGGGCCGGGAATGAGCAGTTCTTC	CASSWTGAGNEQFF
TRBV29-1	TRBD1	TRBJ2-7	few	TGCAGCGGGGTGACAGGGGACAGGTACGAGCAGTACTTC	CSGVTGDRYEQYF
TRBV11-3	-	TRBJ2-2	-	TGTGCCAGCAGCTTAGGTGGCGGGGAGCCTCACGGGGAGCTGTTTTTT	CASSLGGGEPHGELFF
TRBV29-1	-	TRBJ1-1	many	TGCAGAGACCCGGCGGCCCTGAACACTGAAGCTTTCTTT	CRDPAALNTEAFF
TRBV4-3	-	TRBJ2-2	-	TGCGCCAGCAGCCTCGACTACGCGACAGTTATCGTCGCCGGGGAGCTGTTTTTT	CASSLDYATVIVAGELFF
TRBV4-2	-	TRBJ1-2	many	TGTGCCAGCAGCCAAGTCGATGCTTTTGGCTACACCTTC	CASSQVDAFGYTF
TRBV9	TRBD2	TRBJ2-1	-	TGTGCCAGCAGCGTAGACACTAGCGGGCCCTACAATGAGCAGTTCTTC	CASSVDTSGPYNEQFF
TRBV10-3	-	TRBJ2-1	few	TGTGCCATCAGTGACCTCGACCGCTTCCTGGCCAATGAGCAGTTCTTC	CAISDLDRFLANEQFF
TRBV6-2/TRBV6-3	TRBD2	TRBJ2-7	once	TGTGCCAGCAGTTACGCCGGGAGGGCCTCCGAGCAGTACTTC	CASSYAGRASEQYF
TRBV20-1	TRBD2	TRBJ2-5	few	TGCAGTGCTAGAGATTTGCGGGGGGGCCCGGAGACCCAGTACTTC	CSARDLRGGPETQYF
TRBV5-1	TRBD1	TRBJ1-1	-	TGCGCCAGCAGCTCGGGACAGGGGGCGATGGGCACTGAAGCTTTCTTT	CASSSGQGAMGTEAFF
TRBV10-1	-	TRBJ2-1	many	TGCGCCAGCAGTGAGGGGAATGAGCAGTTCTTC	CASSEGNEQFF
TRBV6-1	TRBD1	TRBJ2-7	-	TGTGCCAGCACTCCTAGGGACAGTTCTAAATGGTGGGAGCAGTACTTC	CASTPRDSSKWWEQYF
TRBV20-1	-	TRBJ2-7	-	-	CSVGGGSGDHRSGYF
TRBV29-1	TRBD1	TRBJ2-7	-	TGCAGCGTTATGACAGGGGCGGCCTACGAGCAGTACTTC	CSVMTGAAYEQYF
TRBV20-1	TRBD1	TRBJ2-2	few	TGCAGTGCTAGAGTGGGACAGGGGTACACCGGGGAGCTGTTTTTT	CSARVGQGYTGELFF
TRBV7-7	-	TRBJ2-3	few	TGTGCCAGCAGCCGGATACTAGGGCATACGCAGTATTTT	CASSRILGHTQYF
TRBV20-1	-	TRBJ1-5	few	TGCAGTGCTAGCCAGGGTCGCGATCAGCCCCAGCATTTT	CSASQGRDQPQHF
TRBV20-1	TRBD1	TRBJ2-1	-	TGCAGTGCTAGCCTAACAGGGGTGGGGGTCTTC	CSASLTGVGVF
TRBV6-5	-	TRBJ2-1	-	TGTGCCAGCACTTCGGCGGGTCAGGTCAATGAGCAGTTCTTC	CASTSAGQVNEQFF
TRBV7-9	-	TRBJ1-3	few	TGTGCCAGCAGCCCCGGTCAGGGTAATGGAAACACCATATATTTT	CASSPGQGNGNTIYF
TRBV12-3/TRBV12-4	-	TRBJ1-1	-	TGTGCCAGCAGTTTCCCACAGGGTAGCAACACTGAAGCTTTCTTT	CASSFPQGSNTEAFF
TRBV2	TRBD1	TRBJ2-2	-	TGTGCCAGCAGCGGGACAGGGTCCGCGAACACCGGGGAGCTGTTTTTT	CASSGTGSANTGELFF
TRBV29-1	-	TRBJ1-2	-	TGCAGCGTTGGAACCGTGGGGGCTAACTATGGCTACACCTTC	CSVGTVGANYGYTF
TRBV5-1	-	TRBJ2-3	-	TGCGCCAGCAGGGCAGCCAGCAGGGATACGCAGTATTTT	CASRAASRDTQYF
TRBV12-3/TRBV12-4	-	TRBJ2-2	many	TGTGCCAGCAGCCCTAGAGAGGGGCGAGACACCGGGGAGCTGTTTTTT	CASSPREGRDTGELFF
TRBV7-2	TRBD2	TRBJ2-1	-	TGTGCCAGCAGCTCCCCCAGCGGGGGGGGGTATGAGCAGTTCTTC	CASSSPSGGGYEQFF
TRBV20-1	TRBD2	TRBJ2-1	few	TGCAGTGTCCCACCGGGGGGCTACAATGAGCAGTTCTTC	CSVPPGGYNEQFF
TRBV20-1	-	TRBJ2-1	many	TGCAGTGCTATAGGTAGAGGGCAGGCCTACAATGAGCAGTTCTTC	CSAIGRGQAYNEQFF
TRBV29-1	TRBD2	TRBJ2-7	many	TGCAGCGTTACGAGCGGGGAAACCCACGAGCAGTACTTC	CSVTSGETHEQYF